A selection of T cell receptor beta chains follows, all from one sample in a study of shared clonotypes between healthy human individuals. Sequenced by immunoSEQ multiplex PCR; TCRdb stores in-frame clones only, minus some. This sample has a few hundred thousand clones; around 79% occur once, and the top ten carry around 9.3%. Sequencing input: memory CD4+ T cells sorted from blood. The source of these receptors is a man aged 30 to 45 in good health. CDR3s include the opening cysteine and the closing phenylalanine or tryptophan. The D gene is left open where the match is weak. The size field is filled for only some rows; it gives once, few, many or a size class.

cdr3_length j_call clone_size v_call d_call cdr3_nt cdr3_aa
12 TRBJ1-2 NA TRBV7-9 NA TGTGCCAGCAGCTTGAGCCTCTATGGCTACACCTTC CASSLSLYGYTF
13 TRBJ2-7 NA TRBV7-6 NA TGTGCCAGCAGCTTAGCAACGGACTACGAGCAGTACTTC CASSLATDYEQYF
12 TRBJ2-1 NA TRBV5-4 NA TGTGCCAGCAGCTTGGGGGCAGGGCGGCAGTTCTTC CASSLGAGRQFF
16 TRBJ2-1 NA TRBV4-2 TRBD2 TGTGCCAGCAGCCCGCGCGGACTAGCGGAGTTTAATGAGCAGTTCTTC CASSPRGLAEFNEQFF
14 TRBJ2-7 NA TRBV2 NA TGTGCCAGCAGTGAAGCGCTTCAGGGCAGTGTGCAGTACTTC CASSEALQGSVQYF
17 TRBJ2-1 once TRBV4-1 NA TGCGCCAGCAGCCAAGGGATACCCCCTATGGTTTGGAATGAGCAGTTCTTC CASSQGIPPMVWNEQFF
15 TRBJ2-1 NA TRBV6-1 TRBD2 TGTGCCAGCAGTATCGGCGGGGGGGGTATCTATGAGCAGTTCTTC CASSIGGGGIYEQFF
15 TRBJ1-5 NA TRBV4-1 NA TGCGCCAGCAGCCAAGAGGATGGGGGCAATCAGCCCCAGCATTTT CASSQEDGGNQPQHF
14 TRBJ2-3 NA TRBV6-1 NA TGTGCCAGCAGTGAAATTCGGACAGCCGGTACGCAGTATTTT CASSEIRTAGTQYF
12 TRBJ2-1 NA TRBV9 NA TGTGCCAGCAGCGGGGCAAACAATGAGCAGTTCTTC CASSGANNEQFF
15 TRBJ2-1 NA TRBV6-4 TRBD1 TGTGCCAGCAGTAAGTACAGGGGCTCCTACAATGAGCAGTTCTTC CASSKYRGSYNEQFF
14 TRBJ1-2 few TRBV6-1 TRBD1 TGTGCCAGCAGTGAAAACAGGGGAAGGGACGGCTACACCTTC CASSENRGRDGYTF
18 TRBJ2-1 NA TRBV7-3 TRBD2 TGTGCCAGCAGCTTAAGAGAAGCGGGATATGGCACCTACAATGAGCAGTTCTTC CASSLREAGYGTYNEQFF
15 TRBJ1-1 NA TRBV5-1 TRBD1 TGCGCCAGCAGCTCCACACAGGGGGTAGGCACTGAAGCTTTCTTT CASSSTQGVGTEAFF
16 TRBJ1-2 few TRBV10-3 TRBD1 TGTGCCACGCGGCAGGGGACAGGGGCCCAAAACTATGGCTACACCTTC CATRQGTGAQNYGYTF
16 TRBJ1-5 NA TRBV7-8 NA TGTGCCAGCAGCCGAAACCGGGACGGAAACAATCAGCCCCAGCATTTT CASSRNRDGNNQPQHF
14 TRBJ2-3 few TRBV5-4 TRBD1 TGTGCCAGCAGCAAGGCGACAGGGGACGATACGCAGTATTTT CASSKATGDDTQYF
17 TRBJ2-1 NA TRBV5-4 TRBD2 TGTGCCAGCAGCAAGACTAGCGGTGTAGGACGTTACAATGAGCAGTTCTTC CASSKTSGVGRYNEQFF
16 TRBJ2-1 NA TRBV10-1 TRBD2 TGCGCCAGCAGCGGTACTAGCGGAGGCGCGACCGGTGAGCAGTTCTTC CASSGTSGGATGEQFF
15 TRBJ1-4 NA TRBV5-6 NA TGTGCCAGCAGCTTGAGTCAAGGAACTAATGAAAAACTGTTTTTT CASSLSQGTNEKLFF
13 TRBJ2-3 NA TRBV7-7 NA TGTGCCAGCAGCCAAACAATATCAGATACGCAGTATTTT CASSQTISDTQYF
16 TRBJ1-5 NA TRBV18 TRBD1 TGTGCCAGCTCACCGTCGGCACCAGGGGGGGATCAGCCCCAGCATTTT CASSPSAPGGDQPQHF